These T cell receptor beta chains were read from a single sample in a study of shared clonotypes between healthy human individuals. Only in-frame clones appear in the TCRdb table, and some are missing; sequencing was by immunoSEQ multiplex PCR. The sample contains about 480,000 clones, 79% of which appear only once. The sample comprised PBMCs. The origin of the receptors is a woman aged 40 to 50 in good health. Some clones in this sample may be carry-over from other donors' samples. Each CDR3 is given without its conserved first and last residue. D genes are given only for firm matches. Some rows have no size entry. The others give once, few or many, or a class for an expanded clone.

>-|few|TRBV30|TRBJ1-1
AWSPTRGATEAF
>-|once|TRBV7-2|TRBJ1-4
ASSLVRGGEKLF
>TRBD1|-|TRBV29-1|TRBJ2-3
SVEDSGTGDFTDTQY
>TRBD1|-|TRBV30|TRBJ2-5
AWRARGQETQY
>-|-|TRBV6-5|TRBJ2-1
ASSWRDHYNEQF
>-|few|TRBV11-2|TRBJ2-3
ASSSRKQGTDTQY
>TRBD1|-|TRBV19|TRBJ1-1
ASSISGGGQHFSTEAF
>-|-|TRBV29-1|TRBJ2-3
SVGGPTGSGSDTQY
>-|few|TRBV4-3|TRBJ1-3
ASSQGVGRQSSGNTIY
>-|many|TRBV6-5|TRBJ1-1
ASRQGGTEAF
>-|once|TRBV30|TRBJ1-4
AWRSRGNEKLF
>-|many|TRBV7-6|TRBJ2-5
ASSLDGETQY
>-|-|TRBV18|TRBJ2-5
ASSPSIQETQY
>TRBD2|-|TRBV4-1|TRBJ2-6
ASSQESGESGANVLT
>-|-|TRBV5-1|TRBJ2-2
ASRGENTGELF
>-|-|TRBV11-2|TRBJ2-1
ASSQQWAYNEQF
>-|-|TRBV10-3|TRBJ2-1
AVARGTYNEQF
>-|-|TRBV19|TRBJ1-4
ASSMGQGYEKLF
>TRBD1|-|TRBV7-9|-
ASSMGQGETQY
>-|few|TRBV28|TRBJ2-1
ASSLTGYNEQF
>-|-|TRBV28|TRBJ1-5
AISTGRGQPQH
>TRBD2|-|TRBV25-1|TRBJ2-5
ASSTSGSYQETQY
>-|-|TRBV5-8|TRBJ2-3
ASSFSSSTDTQY
>-|many|TRBV5-1|TRBJ2-1
ASSWSGQQNNEQF
>TRBD1|once|TRBV7-9|TRBJ1-1
ASSGGQGARTEAF
>-|-|TRBV6-6|TRBJ2-7
ASSYYDGEQY
>-|-|TRBV28|TRBJ2-6
ASTLRRGNSGANVLT
>TRBD1|-|TRBV10-3|TRBJ2-7
AIGVTEGQGKTYEQY
>TRBD1|-|TRBV5-6|TRBJ2-7
ASSPRIRDREPYEQY
>TRBD1|-|TRBV2|TRBJ1-2
ASSNGQGNT
>TRBD1|-|TRBV28|TRBJ2-5
ASRDRTGGETQY
>-|-|TRBV18|TRBJ1-3
ASSPYPGGNTIY
>TRBD1|-|TRBV7-2|TRBJ1-2
ASSPLDRDLYGYT
>-|-|TRBV30|TRBJ2-1
AWSFGQTYNEQF
>-|-|TRBV9|TRBJ1-5
ASSPSGGTPSNQPQH
>-|-|TRBV5-1|TRBJ2-3
ASSLRLRESTDTQY